This entry concerns a single T cell receptor (beta chain). Its antigen remains unidentified. There are no base qualities to consult, and no much larger clone falls within one base. The sample comes from a study of regulatory T cells in long-lasting Graves disease (dated by TCRdb to the early 2020s). Context from the whole study: Antithyroid drugs had been taken for less than 3 months by newly diagnosed Graves' disease patients. TCR sequencing covered roughly 13 persistent and about 20 newly diagnosed Graves' disease patients, about 35 samples in total. The study took place in China and was registered as a clinical trial. Persistent Graves' disease patients were compared with newly diagnosed Graves' disease patients by peripheral blood TCR sequencing and RNA sequencing. General findings and caveats noted by the study authors: A larger number of public clonotypes was shared among persistent patients (approximately 2,600) than among newly diagnosed patients (more than 850). Preferential use of TRBV28, TRBJ1-2 and TRBJ2-5 was observed in persistent disease, whereas TRBV20-1 and TRBJ2-1 were favored in newly diagnosed disease. The study examined only peripheral blood because the primary lesion, thyroid tissue, could not be accessed. Compared with newly diagnosed patients, patients with persistent Graves' disease had lower TCR Shannon entropy and fewer highly expanded clones, which suggests clonal expansion. The authors noted that the small sample size was a limitation that may lower accuracy. Sequencing and analysis were restricted to the TCR beta chain.

The sample's time point label, decoded: newly diagnosed GD, antithyroid drugs for less than 3 months. RNA was extracted from PBMCs in TRIzol for both TCR sequencing and RNA sequencing. Graves' disease was diagnosed according to American Thyroid Association guidelines. Recruitment of patients was carried out at an endocrinology department in Xi'an, China. Each patient gave approximately 10 milliliters of peripheral blood, collected in an EDTA anticoagulant tube. PBMCs were isolated by Ficoll Paque Plus density gradient separation without further T cell sorting. An Agilent 2100 Bioanalyzer and agarose gel were used to assess RNA quality, and a NanoDrop 2000 was used to measure RNA concentration. Sequences SGDLS (CDR1) and YYNGEE (CDR2) are obtained from the germline V gene. The trim is 0 bases for V and 5 bases for J, with a gap of 14 bases between the germline ends. Including the terminal cysteine and phenylalanine, the CDR3 comprises 15 residues. Just CDR3 DNA is preserved here, 45 bases in frame from base 1.

The library was built by means of multiplex PCR. Sequencing was carried out with an Illumina HiSeq 4000. iRepertoire HTBI primers and Arm-PCR amplification of CDR3 regions were used to construct TCR beta libraries. Gel purification was performed on PCR products prior to sequencing. In the source study's methods: Gene usage analysis of CDR3 amino acid clonotypes used the approximately 62 TRBV and 14 to 15 TRBJ segments found across samples. COPE and FqMerger were used to merge filtered high-quality paired reads into contigs. BLAST was used to align contigs to the IMGT TRBV, TRBD and TRBJ reference genes, and CDR3 was defined following IMGT. Clonotypes above 0.1% frequency were classified as highly expanded clones. Shannon entropy was used to measure repertoire diversity, and the Gini coefficient was used to measure V-J evenness. Clonotypes shared by more than one individual were considered public. TCRdb trimmed public reads at Q25 via fastp, called clones via MiXCR and kept in-frame beta chains. When rows share a CDR3 protein, they turn into one entry using the most common DNA and genes. TCRdb's processing, not the authors' own work, is the source of the V and J calls. The sample table records approximately 400,000 distinct CDR3 sequences; 15% of these occur just once. The ten most abundant clones make up 15% to 20% of the sample.

This sample also belongs to another study, concerning T cells in Graves' hyperthyroidism and ophthalmopathy. Drawing on the second study: Stable Graves' hyperthyroidism was defined as the absence of progression to ophthalmopathy over 18 months of follow-up. Hyperthyroidism patients were newly diagnosed, had a disease duration of under 2 months, and were aged 18 to 65 years. Any patient with an uncontrolled infection, another autoimmune disease, pregnancy or lactation was excluded. Diagnoses relied on clinical symptoms, serum thyroxine and TRAb, thyroid ultrasound and orbital computed tomography. A first-round RT-PCR of the TCR CDR3 used the HTBI primer set with the Qiagen OneStep RT-PCR kit. Blood samples also contained most of the expanded thyroid clonotypes (frequency above 0.001), which suggests that blood repertoires may reflect thyroid immune responses. A model built on a 13 V-J signature distinguished ophthalmopathy from stable hyperthyroidism, reaching 87.88% sensitivity and 81.08% specificity in cross-validation and 80%/75% in testing. During validation, the model predicted progression to ophthalmopathy a median of roughly six months ahead of onset, with almost 71% sensitivity and 72% to 80% specificity. To identify distinguishing TCR V-J signatures, a discovery cohort of around 100 patients was used, comprising approximately 40 with Graves' ophthalmopathy and 57 with stable Graves' hyperthyroidism. Whether ophthalmopathy could be predicted prospectively was tested in an independent validation cohort made up of roughly 20 hyperthyroidism patients plus 17 patients who later progressed to ophthalmopathy. The 75 to 100 discovery patients were divided at random into training and test sets in a 7:3 ratio. In about six Graves' hyperthyroidism patients, the study also compared T-cell repertoires from thyroid tissue with T-cell repertoires from blood. After sampling, hyperthyroidism patients received methimazole starting at 30 mg daily, and ophthalmopathy patients received high-dose intravenous methylprednisolone. Libraries were constructed in a second round of multiplex PCR, after which size selection and purification were carried out. Paired-end sequencing of the libraries was performed with 100 bp reads on an Illumina HiSeq2000. SOAPnuke was used to process the raw data, throwing out any read that contained adapters or uncalled bases, had a mean Phred below 15, or lacked an exact constant-primer or identifier match. COPE v1.2.5 was used to merge the high-quality paired reads, and each unique nucleotide sequence was defined as a clonotype. MiTCR v1.1 was used to align the clonotypes against IMGT TRBV, TRBD and TRBJ reference segments. Only V-J combinations with frequency above 0.0001, covering about 99% of repertoires, were analysed. A TCS score was defined as the ratio of F50 (clonal expansion) to E x V (chaos), with BLOSUM62-based TCRdist applied between CDR3 peptides within each V-J. Welch's t-statistics and random forest reduced roughly 540 V-J features to about 12, which were used in a naive Bayes classifier (R e1071). No statistical method was used to fix the sample size in advance, and group allocation was not hidden from the investigators. TCR Vbeta CDR3 sequencing of fewer than 150 peripheral blood samples (43 ophthalmopathy, about 75 hyperthyroidism and around 17 progressor patients) is reported in the paper.

The source of this sequence is a woman between 25 and 40 years old with Graves disease. Donor details come from another sample of the same person, matched by shared clones. The chain couples TRBV9 to TRBJ1-1; TRBD1 could be the D gene, as 6 bases match. The sample was peripheral blood mononuclear cells (PBMCs), taken at new diagnosis, from a patient treated with antithyroid drugs. The bases are TGTGCCAGCAGCGTAGAGCCAGGGGTAGAGACTGAAGCTTTCTTT. Its protein reads: CASSVEPGVETEAFF.